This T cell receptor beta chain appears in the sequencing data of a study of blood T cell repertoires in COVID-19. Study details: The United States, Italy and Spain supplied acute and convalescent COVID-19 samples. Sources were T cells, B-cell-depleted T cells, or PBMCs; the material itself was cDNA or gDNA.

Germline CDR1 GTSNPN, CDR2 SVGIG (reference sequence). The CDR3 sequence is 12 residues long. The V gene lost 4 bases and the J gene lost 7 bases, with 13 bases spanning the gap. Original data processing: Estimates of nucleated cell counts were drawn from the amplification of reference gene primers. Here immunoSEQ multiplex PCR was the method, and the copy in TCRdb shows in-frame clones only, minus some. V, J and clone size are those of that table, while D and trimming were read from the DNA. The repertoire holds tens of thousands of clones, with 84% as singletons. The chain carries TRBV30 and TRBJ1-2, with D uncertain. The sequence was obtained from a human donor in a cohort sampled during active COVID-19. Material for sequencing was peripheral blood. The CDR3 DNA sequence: TGTGCCTGGACGGCGGGTTATCGTGGCTACACCTTC. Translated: CAWTAGYRGYTF.